This T cell receptor beta chain was captured by sequencing in a study of cytomegalovirus exposure and HLA in healthy donors (dated by TCRdb to 2017 to 2019). Regarding the study in general: In an earlier analysis of some 610 of the donors, roughly 300 Gb of sequence data and roughly 100 million unique TCR beta sequences from 150 million to 200 million T cells were reported. An early release covering roughly 600 HLA-typed donors comprised about 300 gigabases of sequencing data and about 90 million unique TCR sequences. The genetic ancestry cluster associated with self-reported Caucasian donors included approximately 85% of the 398 genotyped donors. The aim of the study was to test whether cataloging public T cell receptors could identify signatures of past pathogen exposure. The study profiled the T cell repertoires of 666 subjects by immunosequencing and related them to cytomegalovirus serostatus. Along with the approximately 620-subject first cohort, a separate validation cohort of around 110 different subjects was used. The study combined high-throughput TCR immunosequencing, statistical association of individual TCRs with disease status, and machine learning to predict cytomegalovirus infection status. A later analysis re-examined previously published TCR beta repertoires from more than 650 donors and added high-resolution HLA genotyping to investigate patterns of TCR occurrence. In the later analysis, no new phenotypic data were used to find candidate immune exposures; instead, reliance was placed on TCR beta sequences and their occurrence across donors. In an earlier analysis of more than 550 of the donors, high-throughput TCR beta sequencing was used to judge whether each TCR beta V gene segment behaved as functional or pseudogenic. Donor age, sex, ethnicity and CMV serostatus were compiled together with the repertoire data. A later genetic analysis took genome-wide SNP genotypes for about 65% of the roughly 670 donors and used that subset as a discovery cohort. Every discovery cohort repertoire had been produced on one sequencing platform. HLA typing covered class I and class II loci at four-digit resolution. The number of donors typed differed by locus, with about 620-630 for A, B, C, DRB1 and DQB1, about 500 for DQA1, some 570 for DPA1, and some 470 for DPB1. A handful of DR-DQ haplotypes were handled as single units for association and clustering because linkage in the cohort was strong. Among roughly 370 genotyped donors of the cohort, an average of roughly 240,000 unique TCR beta nucleotide sequences were sequenced per donor, roughly 18% of them non-productive.

Results and caveats for the whole study, not just this receptor: Three of the identified cytomegalovirus-associated TCR beta chains were confirmed in vitro to be specific for cytomegalovirus antigens. A total of some 180 TCR beta chains were listed by the study as associated with cytomegalovirus. The sequencing pipeline was judged likely to have produced a cluster of highly shared sequence variants as a technical artifact. HLA typing was unavailable for some donors at each locus, so association tests used only the typed subset. Linkage disequilibrium might explain the correlated functional status among segregating V segments, but an unknown experimental factor could not be excluded. CMV serostatus was the only immune exposure information available for the cohort. The 87-base-pair reads could not distinguish some IMGT-functional V segments, including TRBV6-2 and TRBV6-3, so those segments were excluded. Specific HLA alleles were associated with over 15,000 TCR beta sequences at a false discovery rate of 0.05 in a later analysis. A later genetic analysis reported fewer N-insertions in productive TCRs among donors in an Asian-associated ancestry cluster than the roughly 620-donor mean. In a later analysis, HLA-associated TCR beta chains were found to be more clonally expanded and to have lower generation probabilities than equally common non-associated chains. The authors suggested that the approach could potentially be generalized to other disease states and immunological phenotypes. Most CMV-associated TCR beta chains appeared to be HLA-restricted in a later analysis, and the HLA associations seemed to be driven largely by CMV exposure. Cytomegalovirus status was reported to be diagnosed by the classifier with high specificity and sensitivity in both the original and validation cohorts. In a later analysis, the rate of TCR association differed among HLA loci, with DRB1 alleles having the most associated TCRs and HLA-C alleles having the fewest. Presence/absence analyses assumed roughly uniform sequencing depth across donors, an assumption that may not hold. Only TCR beta chains were sequenced in this cohort, and the absence of alpha or paired-chain data limited detectable features. An association between a missense DCLRE1C variant and V-gene and J-gene trimming of TCR beta chains was found in a later genetic analysis and replicated in an independent cohort. Most TCR sequences were observed very rarely across donors, whereas some public TCRs were present in many individuals. The earlier analysis of approximately 560 of the donors excluded approximately 15 rarely observed V segments, including chromosome 9 orphons, because counts were too low. A further reported finding was that TCR beta sequences accurately predicted the HLA-A and HLA-B alleles for most subjects in the first cohort. In an earlier analysis of roughly 560 of the donors, most TCR beta V segments were observed in productive rearrangements about 87% or about 30% of the time, broadly matching IMGT annotations. Assigning TCR associations to individual alleles was difficult when HLA alleles, especially DR and DQ, strongly co-occurred. Several of the top co-occurrence clusters appeared to be linked to parvovirus B19, influenza, CMV and Epstein-Barr virus, according to a later analysis.

The library was prepared using the immunoSEQ multiplex PCR assay. For the multiplex PCR, a mixture combining 60 forward primers for TCR Vbeta segments and 13 reverse primers for TCR Jbeta segments was used. The CDR3 region of rearranged TCR beta genes was amplified from genomic DNA by a multiplex PCR assay. The Illumina HiSeq System was used to sequence the amplified TCR beta libraries as 87-base-pair reads. The authors' analysis ran thus. Across the 500 to 700 repertoires, a later analysis counted tens of millions of unique TCR beta chains, some 11 million of which were shared by at least two donors. Raw reads were error-corrected and collapsed into unique sequences with a nearest-neighbor algorithm that merged closely related sequences to remove PCR and sequencing errors. To assign V, D and J gene segments, CDR3 sequences were aligned to IMGT reference sequences. Each retained sequence needed at least a six-nucleotide match to both a V gene segment and a J gene segment. Rearrangements were classified as productive when the CDR3 lacked stop codons and remained in frame with V and J, and all other rearrangements were classified as non-productive. CDR3 was defined by IMGT convention, running from the second conserved V-encoded cysteine to the conserved J-encoded phenylalanine. The earlier analysis of 587 of the donors excluded any sequence lacking an unambiguous match to a single V gene segment. In an earlier analysis of several hundred of the donors, a V segment was called functional when productive rearrangements were above 56.7%, and segregating when the standard deviation between donors exceeded 5%. A statistical classification framework was built for diagnosing cytomegalovirus status from the catalog of TCR beta chain sequences. In a later analysis, V and J genes were assigned by comparing TCR nucleotide sequences against IMGT/GENE-DB human TR gene sequences. Using the TCRdist pipeline, a later analysis assigned CDR3 sequences along with most-parsimonious VDJ recombination scenarios. In a later analysis, each TCR beta chain was defined by its CDR3 amino acid sequence together with its V-gene family, and reads without a unique V-gene family were excluded. To address suspected cross-contamination and a sequencing artifact, a later analysis removed 592 highly shared, low-generation-probability nucleotide sequences. A later analysis calculated a clonal expansion index for each public chain from normalized within-repertoire ranks of inferred template counts. Generation probabilities in a later analysis came from a VDJ recombination model fitted to out-of-frame rearrangements, and those results were checked against IGoR. A later analysis scored TCR-TCR, TCR-HLA and TCR-CMV co-occurrence with hypergeometric tests, applying a repertoire-size bias correction to TCR pairs. A later analysis estimated false discovery rates by permuting HLA or CMV assignments 20 times. In a later analysis, co-occurring TCRs were grouped with DBSCAN, and TCRdist sequence similarity was added when clustering was performed within HLA-allele-positive subsets. Repertoires with fewer than 30,000 or more than 120,000 public chains were left out of co-occurrence clustering, as were about five repertoires with anomalous nucleotide sharing. Drawn from immuneACCESS, this table holds only the in-frame rearrangements with V and J called that TCRdb kept. Clones are partly lost; checked studies trace under half to an unresolved V gene and leave the rest unexplained. V, J and clone size were drawn from that table, and D and trimming were deduced from the DNA. For this sample there are about 140,000 clones; about three fifths appear just once. Around 1.9% of the sample goes to the ten largest clones.

The junction shows trimming of 3 bases on V and 4 bases on J, and the gene matches do not reach 3 bases of it. The CDR3 has 15 amino acids, counting the end cysteine and phenylalanine. The read is trimmed to its CDR3 DNA, 45 bases read in frame from base 1. The germline V gene supplies CDR1 KGHSH and CDR2 LQKENI. The cohort consisted of hundreds of healthy bone marrow donors. All cohort members were sampled while nominally healthy, although unrecorded immune exposures were likely present. The donor was CMV seronegative and belonged to the group of over 350 seronegative cohort members. Each donor provided a peripheral blood sample, and peripheral blood mononuclear cells were used for TCR beta sequencing. Genomic DNA extraction from the blood cell samples was performed with the Qiagen DNeasy Blood Extraction Kit. Turning to this clone: This receptor's antigen is unknown. No quality values exist for individual bases; no much larger clone is one base distant.

The chain is made from TRBV18 and TRBJ2-1; 10 bases in the junction line up with TRBD2. This sequence was found in a male donor in good health and CMV-seronegative. Sequencing used PBMCs. Read as DNA, the sequence is TGTGCCAGCTCACCCACTAGCGGGACTTACAATGAGCAGTTCTTC. Its translation is CASSPTSGTYNEQFF. The full variable domain, completed from the reference TRBV18 and TRBJ2-1 proteins outside the CDR3, reads NAGVMQNPRHLVRRRGQEARLRCSPMKGHSHVYWYRQLPEEGLKFMVYLQKENIIDESGMPKERFSAEFPKEGPSILRIQQVVRGDSAAYFCASSPTSGTYNEQFFGPGTRLTVL.